This entry features one TCR beta chain sequence. Seattle researchers signed up patients amid active infection and tracked them longitudinally. These data originate in a study of blood T cell repertoires in COVID-19. Looking at the study overall: The samples span acute and convalescent COVID-19 from the United States, Italy and Spain.

V lost 5 bases and J lost 0, with 11 bases in between. Germline V gene data show CDR1 as SGHTA and CDR2 as FQGNSA. This CDR3 has 15 residues. Source study methods: Nucleated cell counts were estimated from reference gene primer amplification. Sequenced by immunoSEQ multiplex PCR; TCRdb stores in-frame clones only, minus some. From that table come the V and J calls and clone size; the DNA was used to work out D and trimming. The sample gives about 410,000 clones, around 89% of which show up once; roughly 1.5% is in the top ten. The chain uses TRBV7-2 and TRBJ1-5, with D perhaps TRBD1 (6 bases). The receptor's source is a woman aged 40 to 50 with COVID-19, enrolled during active disease. The sequencing input was peripheral blood. This CDR3 is CASSLTQGSNQPQHF. The CDR3 region has the DNA TGTGCCAGCAGCCTCACACAGGGTAGCAATCAGCCCCAGCATTTT.